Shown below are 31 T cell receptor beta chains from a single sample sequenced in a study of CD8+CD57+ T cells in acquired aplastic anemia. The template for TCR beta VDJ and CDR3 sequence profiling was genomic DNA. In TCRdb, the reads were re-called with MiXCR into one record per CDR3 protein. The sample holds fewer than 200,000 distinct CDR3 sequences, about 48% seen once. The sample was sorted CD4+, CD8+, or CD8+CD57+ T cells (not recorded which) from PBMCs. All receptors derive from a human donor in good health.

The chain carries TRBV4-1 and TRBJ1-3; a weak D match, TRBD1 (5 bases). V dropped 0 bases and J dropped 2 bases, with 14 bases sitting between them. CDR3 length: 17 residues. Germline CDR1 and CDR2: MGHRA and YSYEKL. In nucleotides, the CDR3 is TGCGCCAGCAGCCAAGATACCCCAGGGTTTGCTGGAAACACCATATATTTT. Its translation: CASSQDTPGFAGNTIYF.

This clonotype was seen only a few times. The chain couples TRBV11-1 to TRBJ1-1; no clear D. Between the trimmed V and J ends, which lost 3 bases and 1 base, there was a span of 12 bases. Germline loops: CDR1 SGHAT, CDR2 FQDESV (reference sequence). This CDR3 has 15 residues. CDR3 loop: CASSFAGKGNTEAFF. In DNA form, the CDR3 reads TGTGCCAGCAGCTTTGCCGGGAAGGGGAACACTGAAGCTTTCTTT.

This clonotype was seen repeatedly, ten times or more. CDR3 sequence (DNA): TGTGCCAGCAGTTTAGATATTCGGTTCAATCAGCCCCAGCATTTT. Its translation: CASSLDIRFNQPQHF. The V call is TRBV12-3 or TRBV12-4, the J call TRBJ1-5; D remains ambiguous. Trimming took 1 base from V and 3 from J, leaving 10 bases between them. This CDR3 spans 15 amino acids.

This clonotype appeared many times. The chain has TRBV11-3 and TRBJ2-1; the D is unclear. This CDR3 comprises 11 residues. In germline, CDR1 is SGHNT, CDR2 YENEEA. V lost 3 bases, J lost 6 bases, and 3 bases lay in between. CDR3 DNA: TGTGCCAGCAGCTTGGGCAATGAGCAGTTCTTC. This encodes CASSLGNEQFF. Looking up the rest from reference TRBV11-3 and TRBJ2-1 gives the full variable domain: EAGVVQSPRYKIIEKKQPVAFWCNPISGHNTLYWYLQNLGQGPELLIRYENEEAVDDSQLPKDRFSAERLKGVDSTLKIQPAELGDSAVYLCASSLGNEQFFGPGTRLTVL.

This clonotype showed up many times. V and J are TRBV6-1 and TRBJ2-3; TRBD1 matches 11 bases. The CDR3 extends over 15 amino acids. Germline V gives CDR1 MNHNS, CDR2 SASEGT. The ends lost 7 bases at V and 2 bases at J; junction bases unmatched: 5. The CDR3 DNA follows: TGTGCCAGCAAAGGGGACAGGGGGACCACAGATACGCAGTATTTT. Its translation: CASKGDRGTTDTQYF.

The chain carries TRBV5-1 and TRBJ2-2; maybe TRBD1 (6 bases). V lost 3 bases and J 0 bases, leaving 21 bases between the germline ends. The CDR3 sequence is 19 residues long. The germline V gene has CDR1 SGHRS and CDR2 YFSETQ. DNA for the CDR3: TGCGCCAGCAGCTCTCTCGGGACACTACCCACCGCGAACACCGGGGAGCTGTTTTTT. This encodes CASSSLGTLPTANTGELFF.

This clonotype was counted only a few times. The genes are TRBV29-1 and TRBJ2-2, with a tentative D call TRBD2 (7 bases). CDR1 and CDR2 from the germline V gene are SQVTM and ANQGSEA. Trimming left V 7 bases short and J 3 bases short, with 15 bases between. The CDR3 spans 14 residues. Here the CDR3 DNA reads TGCAGCGGGGGGAGGGACACTCACACCGGGGAGCTGTTTTTT. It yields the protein CSGGRDTHTGELFF.

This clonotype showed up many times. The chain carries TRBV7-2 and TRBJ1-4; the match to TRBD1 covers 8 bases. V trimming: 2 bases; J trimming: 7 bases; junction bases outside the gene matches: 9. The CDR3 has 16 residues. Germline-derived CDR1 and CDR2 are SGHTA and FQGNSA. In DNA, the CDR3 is TGTGCCAGCAGCTTACGGCCCCAGGGGGCGGGTGAAAAACTGTTTTTT. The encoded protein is CASSLRPQGAGEKLFF.

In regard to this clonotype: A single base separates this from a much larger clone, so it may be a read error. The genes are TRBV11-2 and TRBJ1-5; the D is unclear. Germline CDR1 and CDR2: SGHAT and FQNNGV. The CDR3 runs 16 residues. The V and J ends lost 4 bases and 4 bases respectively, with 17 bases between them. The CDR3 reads CASSSLRGLGNQPQHF. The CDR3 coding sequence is TGTGCCAGCAGCTCCCTACGGGGTTTGGGTAATCAGCCCCAGCATTTT.

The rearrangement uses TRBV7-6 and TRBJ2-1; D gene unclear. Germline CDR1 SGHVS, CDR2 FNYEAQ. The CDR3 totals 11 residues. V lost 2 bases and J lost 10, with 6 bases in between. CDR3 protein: CASSLSYEQFF. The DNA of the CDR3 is TGTGCCAGCAGCTTAAGCTACGAGCAGTTCTTC.

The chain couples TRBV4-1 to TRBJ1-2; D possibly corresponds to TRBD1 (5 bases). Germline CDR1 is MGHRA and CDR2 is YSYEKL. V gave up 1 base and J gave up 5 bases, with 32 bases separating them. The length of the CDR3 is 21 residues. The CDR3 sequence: CASSQASGQPGFPSPGYGYTF. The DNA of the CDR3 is TGCGCCAGCAGCCAAGCGTCGGGGCAACCTGGGTTCCCATCCCCAGGATATGGCTACACCTTC.

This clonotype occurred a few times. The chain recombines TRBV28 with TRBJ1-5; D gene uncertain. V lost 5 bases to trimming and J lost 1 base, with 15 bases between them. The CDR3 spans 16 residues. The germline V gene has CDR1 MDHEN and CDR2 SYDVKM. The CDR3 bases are TGTGCCAGCAGTCCCGCTACCGACATCAGCAATCAGCCCCAGCATTTT. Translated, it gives CASSPATDISNQPQHF.

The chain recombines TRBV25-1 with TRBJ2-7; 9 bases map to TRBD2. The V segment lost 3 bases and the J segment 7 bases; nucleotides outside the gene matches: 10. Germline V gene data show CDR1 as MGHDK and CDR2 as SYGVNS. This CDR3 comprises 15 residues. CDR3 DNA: TGTGCCAGCAGTGAGACTGCGGGAGGGCCTAGAGAGCAGTACTTC. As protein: CASSETAGGPREQYF.

For the CDR3, the DNA is TGTGCCAGCAGCAAGACTAGCGGGAGTTTTAATGAGCAGTTCTTC. Protein: CASSKTSGSFNEQFF. The V call is TRBV9, the J call TRBJ2-1, with 12 bases fitting TRBD2. In germline, CDR1 is SGDLS, CDR2 YYNGEE. The CDR3 totals 15 residues. The trim removed 4 bases at V and 7 bases at J, leaving 6 bases unmatched.

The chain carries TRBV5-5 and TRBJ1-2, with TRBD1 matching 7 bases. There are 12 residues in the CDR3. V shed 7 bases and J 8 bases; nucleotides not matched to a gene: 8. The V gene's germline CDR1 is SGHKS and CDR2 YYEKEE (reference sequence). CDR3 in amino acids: CASGQAGGGYTF. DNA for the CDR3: TGTGCCAGCGGCCAGGCAGGGGGAGGCTACACCTTC.

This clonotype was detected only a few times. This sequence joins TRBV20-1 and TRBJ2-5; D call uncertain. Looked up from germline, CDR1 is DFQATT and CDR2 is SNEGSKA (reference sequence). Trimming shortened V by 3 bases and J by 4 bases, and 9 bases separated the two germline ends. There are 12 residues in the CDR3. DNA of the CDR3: TGCAGTGCTAGGGTCCCCGGAGAGACCCAGTACTTC. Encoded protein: CSARVPGETQYF.

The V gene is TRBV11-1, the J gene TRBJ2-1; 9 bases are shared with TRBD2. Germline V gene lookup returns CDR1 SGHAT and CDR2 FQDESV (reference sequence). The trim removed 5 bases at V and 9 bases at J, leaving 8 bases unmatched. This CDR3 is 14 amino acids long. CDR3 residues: CASSPVLAGGEQFF. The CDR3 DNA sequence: TGTGCCAGCAGCCCAGTACTAGCGGGTGGTGAGCAGTTCTTC.

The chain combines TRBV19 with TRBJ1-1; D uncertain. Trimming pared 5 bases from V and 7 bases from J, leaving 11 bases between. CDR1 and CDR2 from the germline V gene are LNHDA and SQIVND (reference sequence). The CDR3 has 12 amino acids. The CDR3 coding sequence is TGTGCCAGTAGTCCGCACGGATTTGAAGCTTTCTTT. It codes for CASSPHGFEAFF.

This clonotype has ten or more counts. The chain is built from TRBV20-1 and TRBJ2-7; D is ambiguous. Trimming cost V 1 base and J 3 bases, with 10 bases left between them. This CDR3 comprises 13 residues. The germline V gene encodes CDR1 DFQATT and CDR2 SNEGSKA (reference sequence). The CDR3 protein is CSARGKQLYEQYF. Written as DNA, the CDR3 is TGCAGTGCTAGAGGCAAACAACTCTACGAGCAGTACTTC.

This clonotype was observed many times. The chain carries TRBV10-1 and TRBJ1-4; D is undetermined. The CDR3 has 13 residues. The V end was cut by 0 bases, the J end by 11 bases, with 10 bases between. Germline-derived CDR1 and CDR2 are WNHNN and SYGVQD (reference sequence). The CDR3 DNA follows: TGCGCCAGCAGTGAGTCCGGTGGCCGTAAACTGTTTTTT. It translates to CASSESGGRKLFF.

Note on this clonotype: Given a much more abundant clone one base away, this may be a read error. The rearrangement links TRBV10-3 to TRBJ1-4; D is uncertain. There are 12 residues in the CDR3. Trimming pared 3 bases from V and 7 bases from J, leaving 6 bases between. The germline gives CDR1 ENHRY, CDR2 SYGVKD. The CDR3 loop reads CAISEGGEKLFF. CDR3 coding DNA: TGTGCCATCAGTGAAGGAGGTGAAAAACTGTTTTTT.

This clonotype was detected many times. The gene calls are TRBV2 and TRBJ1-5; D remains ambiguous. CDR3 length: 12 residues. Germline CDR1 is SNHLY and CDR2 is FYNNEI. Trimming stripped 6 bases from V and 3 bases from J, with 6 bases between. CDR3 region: CASSPDNQPQHF. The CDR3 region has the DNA TGTGCCAGCAGCCCCGACAATCAGCCCCAGCATTTT.

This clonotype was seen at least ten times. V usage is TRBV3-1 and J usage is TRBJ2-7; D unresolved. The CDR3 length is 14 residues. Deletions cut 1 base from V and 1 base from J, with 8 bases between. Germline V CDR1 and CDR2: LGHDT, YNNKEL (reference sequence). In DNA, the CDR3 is TGTGCCAGCAGCCAAGTCCAGGCTTCCTACGAGCAGTACTTC. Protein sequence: CASSQVQASYEQYF.

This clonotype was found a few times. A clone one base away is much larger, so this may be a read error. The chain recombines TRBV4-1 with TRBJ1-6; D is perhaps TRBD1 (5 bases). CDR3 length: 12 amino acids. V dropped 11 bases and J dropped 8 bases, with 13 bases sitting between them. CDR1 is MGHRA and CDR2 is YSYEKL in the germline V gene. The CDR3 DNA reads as TGCGCCGCGGGGGGAGACCATTCACCCCTCCACTTT. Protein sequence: CAAGGDHSPLHF.

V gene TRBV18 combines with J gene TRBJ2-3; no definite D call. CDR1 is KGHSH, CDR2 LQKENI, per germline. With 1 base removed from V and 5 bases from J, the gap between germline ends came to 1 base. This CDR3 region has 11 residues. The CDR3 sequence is CASSPQDTQYF. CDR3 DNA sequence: TGTGCCAGCTCACCACAAGATACGCAGTATTTT. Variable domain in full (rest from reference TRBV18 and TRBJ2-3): NAGVMQNPRHLVRRRGQEARLRCSPMKGHSHVYWYRQLPEEGLKFMVYLQKENIIDESGMPKERFSAEFPKEGPSILRIQQVVRGDSAAYFCASSPQDTQYFGPGTRLTVL.

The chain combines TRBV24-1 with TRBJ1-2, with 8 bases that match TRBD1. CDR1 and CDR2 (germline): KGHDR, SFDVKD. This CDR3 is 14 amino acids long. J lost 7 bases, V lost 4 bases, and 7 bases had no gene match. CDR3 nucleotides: TGTGCCACCAGTGAACCGAGACAGGGGTCTGGCTACACCTTC. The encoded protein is CATSEPRQGSGYTF.

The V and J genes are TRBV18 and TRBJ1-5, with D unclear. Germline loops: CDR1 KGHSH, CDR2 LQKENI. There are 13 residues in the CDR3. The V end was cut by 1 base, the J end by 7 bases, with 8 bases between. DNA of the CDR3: TGTGCCAGCTCACCACGGTTGGAGCAGCCCCAGCATTTT. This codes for CASSPRLEQPQHF.

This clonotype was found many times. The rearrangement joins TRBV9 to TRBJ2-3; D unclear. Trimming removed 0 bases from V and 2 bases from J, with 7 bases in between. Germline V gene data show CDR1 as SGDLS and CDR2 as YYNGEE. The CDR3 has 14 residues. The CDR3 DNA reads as TGTGCCAGCAGCGTAGTCGGGTCCACAGATACGCAGTATTTT. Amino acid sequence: CASSVVGSTDTQYF. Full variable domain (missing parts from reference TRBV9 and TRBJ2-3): DSGVTQTPKHLITATGQRVTLRCSPRSGDLSVYWYQQSLDQGLQFLIQYYNGEERAKGNILERFSAQQFPDLHSELNLSSLELGDSALYFCASSVVGSTDTQYFGPGTRLTVL.

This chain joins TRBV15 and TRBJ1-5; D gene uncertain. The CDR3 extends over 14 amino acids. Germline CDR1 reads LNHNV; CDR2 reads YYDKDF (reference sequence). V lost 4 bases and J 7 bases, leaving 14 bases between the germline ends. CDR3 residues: CATSNGLEGQPQHF. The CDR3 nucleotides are TGTGCCACCAGCAATGGACTGGAAGGCCAGCCCCAGCATTTT.

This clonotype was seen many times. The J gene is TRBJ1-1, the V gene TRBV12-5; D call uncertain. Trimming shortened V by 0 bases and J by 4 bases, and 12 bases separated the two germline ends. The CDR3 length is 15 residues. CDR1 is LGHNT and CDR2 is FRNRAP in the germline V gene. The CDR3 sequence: CASGLVSIRPTEAFF. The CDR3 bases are TGTGCTAGTGGTTTGGTAAGCATAAGGCCCACTGAAGCTTTCTTT.

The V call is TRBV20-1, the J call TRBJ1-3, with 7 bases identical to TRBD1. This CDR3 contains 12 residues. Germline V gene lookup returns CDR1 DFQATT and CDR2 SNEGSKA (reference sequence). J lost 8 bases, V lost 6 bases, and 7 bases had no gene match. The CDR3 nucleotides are TGCAGTGCCGAGGGGGCCGGGGACACCATATATTTT. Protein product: CSAEGAGDTIYF.